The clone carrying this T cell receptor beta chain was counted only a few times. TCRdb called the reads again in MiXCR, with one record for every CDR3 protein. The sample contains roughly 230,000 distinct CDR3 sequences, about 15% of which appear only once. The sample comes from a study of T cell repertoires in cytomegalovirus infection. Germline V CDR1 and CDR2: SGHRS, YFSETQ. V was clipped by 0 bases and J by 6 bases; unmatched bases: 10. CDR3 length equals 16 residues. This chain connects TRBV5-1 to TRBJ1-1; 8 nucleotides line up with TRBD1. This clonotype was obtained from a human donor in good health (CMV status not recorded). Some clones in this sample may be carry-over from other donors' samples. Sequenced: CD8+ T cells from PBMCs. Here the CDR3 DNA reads TGCGCCAGCAGCTTGGCCGGTAACAGGGGGATCCCTGAAGCTTTCTTT. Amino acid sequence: CASSLAGNRGIPEAFF.